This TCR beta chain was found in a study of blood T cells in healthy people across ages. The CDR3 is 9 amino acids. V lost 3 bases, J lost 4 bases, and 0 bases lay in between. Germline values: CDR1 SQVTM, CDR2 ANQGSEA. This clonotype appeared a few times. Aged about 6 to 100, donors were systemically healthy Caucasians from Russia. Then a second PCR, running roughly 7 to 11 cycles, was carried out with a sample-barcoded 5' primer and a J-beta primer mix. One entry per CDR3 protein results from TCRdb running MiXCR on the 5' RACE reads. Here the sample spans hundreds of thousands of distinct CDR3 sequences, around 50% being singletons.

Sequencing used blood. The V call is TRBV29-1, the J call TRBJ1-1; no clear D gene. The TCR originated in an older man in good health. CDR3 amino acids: CSVDTEAFF. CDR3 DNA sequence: TGCAGCGTTGACACTGAAGCTTTCTTT.